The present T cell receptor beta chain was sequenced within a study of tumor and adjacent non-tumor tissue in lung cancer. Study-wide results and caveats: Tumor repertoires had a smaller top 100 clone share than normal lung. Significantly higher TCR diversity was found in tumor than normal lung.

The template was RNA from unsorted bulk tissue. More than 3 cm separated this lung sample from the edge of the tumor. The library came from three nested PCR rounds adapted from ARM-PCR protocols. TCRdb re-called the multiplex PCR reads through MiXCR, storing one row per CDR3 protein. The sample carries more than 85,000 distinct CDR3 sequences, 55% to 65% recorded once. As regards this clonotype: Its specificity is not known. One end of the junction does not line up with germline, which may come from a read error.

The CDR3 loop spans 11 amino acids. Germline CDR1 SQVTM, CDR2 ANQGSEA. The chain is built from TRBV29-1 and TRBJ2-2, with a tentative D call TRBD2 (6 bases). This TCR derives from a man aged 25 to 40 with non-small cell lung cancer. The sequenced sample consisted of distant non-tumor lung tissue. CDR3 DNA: TGCAGCGTAACGGTCGGCGGGGAGTTGTTTTTT. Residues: CSVTVGGELFF.